Listed here are 5 T cell receptor beta chains from one sample, sequenced in a study of vaccination effects on CD4 cells after COVID-19. In the ViraFEST assay, antigen-specific CD4+ clonotypes were identified by expansion after peptide-pool stimulation. Isolating CD4+ T cells followed less than 11 days of culture. According to the study, vaccine recipients showed no prior SARS-CoV-2 infection and negative nucleocapsid antibodies. Profiled with immunoSEQ multiplex PCR; TCRdb holds only in-frame clones, not every one. Here the sample spans around 71,000 clones, around 72% being singletons. No antigen has been assigned to these receptors. Sequencing was performed on CD4+ T cells from PBMCs cultured with HCoV-OC43 spike peptides, taken before COVID-19 vaccination. This sample's subset: HCoV-OC43 spike overlapping peptide pool stimulation. The receptors shown here come from a human donor who received a COVID-19 vaccine.

CDR3 in DNA: TGTGCCAGCAGCGTAGGGCAGATAGAGACCCAGTACTTC. Translated, it gives CASSVGQIETQYF. This chain uses TRBV9 with TRBJ2-5; no clear D gene. Germline lookup yields CDR1 SGDLS and CDR2 YYNGEE. Between the trimmed V and J ends, which lost 0 bases and 4 bases, there was a span of 7 bases. The CDR3 runs to 13 residues.

The genes are TRBV6-1 and TRBJ1-2; 9 nucleotides agree with TRBD1. The CDR3 length is 17 residues. CDR1 and CDR2 (germline): MNHNS, SASEGT. V trimming: 0 bases; J trimming: 3 bases; junction bases outside the gene matches: 8. CDR3 region: CASSEALGQGAYYGYTF. The CDR3 DNA is TGTGCCAGCAGTGAAGCGCTGGGACAGGGTGCCTACTATGGCTACACCTTC.

J is TRBJ1-2 and V is TRBV6-5; D might be TRBD1 (5 bases). This CDR3 region has 15 residues. Germline assignment: CDR1 MNHEY and CDR2 SVGAGI. V shed 10 bases and J shed 7 bases, with 25 bases lying between them. The DNA of the CDR3 is TGTGCCACCTCCCCCTTCCAGGGTGTAATCTCTGGCTACACCTTC. It encodes CATSPFQGVISGYTF.

This clone was seen a single time. The chain uses TRBV5-1 and TRBJ1-1; tentative D call: TRBD1 (5 bases). The CDR3 covers 16 residues. CDR1 is SGHRS, CDR2 YFSETQ, per germline. V was trimmed by 4 bases and J by 7 bases, leaving 23 bases between them. CDR3 protein: CASSPNAEAGDGEAFF. The CDR3 coding sequence is TGCGCCAGCAGCCCCAATGCGGAGGCGGGGGATGGTGAAGCTTTCTTT.

There are a few counts of this clone. The chain recombines TRBV25-1 with TRBJ2-3; D is ambiguous. The CDR3 runs 16 residues. V lost 0 bases and J lost 2, with 12 bases in between. CDR1 and CDR2 (germline): MGHDK, SYGVNS. The CDR3, as DNA: TGTGCCAGCAGTGAATATTTCCCAGATTTCACAGATACGCAGTATTTT. It is translated as CASSEYFPDFTDTQYF.